The 27 T cell receptor beta chains given below trace back to one sample, sequenced in a study of long-term antiretroviral therapy in people with HIV (dated by TCRdb to 2021 to 2024). The immunoSEQ hsTCRB v3.0 assay was used at survey level resolution for TRB variable region sequencing. What TCRdb holds here is the immuneACCESS table cut down to in-frame rearrangements. Part of the clones is not present; checked against another copy, under half of the missing clones reflect an unresolved V gene, and the others are unexplained. The sample includes about 21,000 clones, with about 70% observed a single time. The ten largest clones represent roughly 8.8% of the sample. The source was unsorted PBMCs, collected 0.5 years before starting antiretroviral therapy. These receptors originate from a man aged 18-30 years with HIV.

The chain couples TRBV28 to TRBJ1-3, with TRBD1 as a possible D gene (6 bases). Germline V gene lookup returns CDR1 MDHEN and CDR2 SYDVKM. The CDR3 spans 17 residues. V was cut by 2 bases and J by 1 base, with 15 bases left in between. DNA for the CDR3: TGTGCCAGCAGTTTACCTACCCTGGGGACATCTGGAAACACCATATATTTT. This sequence encodes CASSLPTLGTSGNTIYF. Full variable domain (outside the CDR3, taken from reference TRBV28 and TRBJ1-3): DVKVTQSSRYLVKRTGEKVFLECVQDMDHENMFWYRQDPGLGLRLIYFSYDVKMKEKGDIPEGYSVSREKKERFSLILESASTNQTSMYLCASSLPTLGTSGNTIYFGEGSWLTVV.

The genes are TRBV12-5 and TRBJ2-1; 10 nucleotides align to TRBD2. V shed 5 bases, J shed 3 bases, and the junction held 7 bases outside the gene matches. This CDR3 spans 16 amino acids. The germline gives CDR1 LGHNT, CDR2 FRNRAP. DNA for the CDR3: TGTGCTAGTGGTCTAGCCCCTAGCGGGGGCTACAATGAGCAGTTCTTC. Amino acids: CASGLAPSGGYNEQFF.

A remark on this clone: The same CDR3 also results from other DNA sequences found in this sample. The genes are TRBV27 and TRBJ2-1; D gene ambiguous. The CDR3 length is 13 residues. Germline assignment: CDR1 MNHEY and CDR2 SMNVEV (reference sequence). V was cut by 5 bases and J by 0 bases, with 5 bases left in between. The CDR3 region has the DNA TGTGCCAGCAGTCGTCCCTCCTACAATGAGCAGTTCTTC. This encodes CASSRPSYNEQFF.

The gene calls are TRBV27 and TRBJ2-5; TRBD2 matches at 8 bases. V lost 4 bases to trimming and J lost 5 bases; unmatched junction nucleotides: 27. The CDR3 is 21 amino acids. Germline V gives CDR1 MNHEY, CDR2 SMNVEV (reference sequence). DNA for the CDR3: TGTGCCAGCAGTTCCACCAACGGGGGGCTAGCGGGTAGTCCCCATGGTGAGACCCAGTACTTC. Translation gives CASSSTNGGLAGSPHGETQYF.

The sample holds one count of this clone. This sample includes further DNA sequences coding for the same CDR3. The V and J genes are TRBV5-1 and TRBJ2-1; D possibly corresponds to TRBD1 (6 bases). V was cut by 3 bases and J by 3 bases, with 13 bases left in between. The CDR3 length is 15 residues. CDR1 is SGHRS, CDR2 YFSETQ, per germline. DNA for the CDR3: TGCGCCAGCAGCTCGGGGACAAGCCTCTACAATGAGCAGTTCTTC. Protein: CASSSGTSLYNEQFF.

The table lists this clone with a count of one. The gene calls are TRBV29-1 and TRBJ2-1; 12 bases are a match to TRBD1. CDR3 length: 14 amino acids. CDR1 and CDR2 (germline): SQVTM, ANQGSEA. The V gene end was trimmed by 2 bases and the J gene end by 10 bases; junction bases not matched to a gene: 6. DNA for the CDR3: TGCAGCGTTGAACGGGACAGGGGGCTACGAGAGCAGTTCTTC. Protein sequence: CSVERDRGLREQFF.

The rearrangement uses TRBV25-1 and TRBJ1-2, with 9 positions matching TRBD1. Per the germline V gene, CDR1 is MGHDK and CDR2 is SYGVNS. This CDR3 is 14 amino acids long. Trimming took 1 base from V and 7 from J; bases not matched to a gene: 4. The CDR3 DNA is TGTGCCAGCAGTGAATCAGGGGACAGGGCTGGCTACACCTTC. It specifies CASSESGDRAGYTF.

The V and J genes are TRBV10-3 and TRBJ2-7, with D perhaps TRBD2 (6 bases). Trimming took 6 bases from V and 2 from J, leaving 14 bases between them. Germline V gene lookup returns CDR1 ENHRY and CDR2 SYGVKD. The CDR3 extends over 14 amino acids. CDR3 region: CAIRSAGLTYEQYF. For the CDR3, the DNA is TGTGCCATCAGGTCCGCGGGACTCACCTACGAGCAGTACTTC.

The genes are TRBV6-4 and TRBJ2-1, with TRBD2 identical over 10 bases. In germline, CDR1 is MRHNA, CDR2 SNTAGT. V lost 4 bases and J lost 7; bases outside the gene matches: 7. The CDR3 contains 15 residues. The CDR3 loop reads CASSGSSGSGNEQFF. DNA for the CDR3: TGTGCCAGCAGTGGCTCTAGCGGGAGTGGTAATGAGCAGTTCTTC.

The chain couples TRBV2 to TRBJ2-6; 8 bases line up with TRBD1. Germline CDR1 is SNHLY and CDR2 is FYNNEI. V gave up 6 bases and J gave up 2 bases; unmatched junction bases: 9. The length of the CDR3 is 17 residues. The CDR3 nucleotides read TGTGCCAGCAGACCGGACAGGGTGCAGACTGGGGCCAACGTCCTGACTTTC. It codes for CASRPDRVQTGANVLTF.

The V and J genes are TRBV27 and TRBJ2-7, with 9 bases that match TRBD1. This CDR3 contains 14 residues. CDR1 MNHEY and CDR2 SMNVEV come from the germline V gene (reference sequence). The junction had 5 bases not matched to a gene; V was cut back by 5 bases and J by 3 bases. CDR3 coding DNA: TGTGCCAGCAGTACGGGGACAGGGAGCTACGAGCAGTACTTC. Its protein product is CASSTGTGSYEQYF.

The V and J genes are TRBV11-2 and TRBJ2-3, with D unclear. The CDR3 has 13 residues. V lost 3 bases and J 2 bases, leaving 6 bases between the germline ends. Germline assignment: CDR1 SGHAT and CDR2 FQNNGV. CDR3 residues: CASSFLFTDTQYF. As DNA, the CDR3 is TGTGCCAGCAGCTTCTTATTCACAGATACGCAGTATTTT.

This chain connects TRBV6-5 to TRBJ2-7; TRBD1 might be the D (6 bases). V was shortened by 2 bases and J by 3 bases, with 11 bases between the two germline ends. This CDR3 is built from 14 residues. The germline CDR1 and CDR2 sequences are MNHEY and SVGAGI. This CDR3 reads CASSYGAGDYEQYF. DNA of the CDR3: TGTGCCAGCAGTTACGGGGCAGGGGACTACGAGCAGTACTTC.

The gene calls are TRBV6-4 and TRBJ2-1; TRBD2 agrees at 7 bases. With V trimmed by 5 bases and J by 3 bases, 7 bases remained unmatched. The CDR3 length is 15 residues. The germline V gene encodes CDR1 MRHNA and CDR2 SNTAGT. The CDR3 sequence is CASSPKGEGYNEQFF. The CDR3 nucleotides are TGTGCCAGCAGTCCTAAAGGGGAGGGCTACAATGAGCAGTTCTTC.

The genes are TRBV13 and TRBJ1-1; D call uncertain. The V gene lost 3 bases and the J gene lost 3 bases, with 14 bases spanning the gap. This CDR3 spans 15 amino acids. CDR1 is PRHDT and CDR2 is FYEKMQ in the germline V gene (reference sequence). This CDR3 is CASSFNAREHTEAFF. The CDR3 nucleotides read TGTGCCAGCAGCTTTAACGCCAGAGAACACACTGAAGCTTTCTTT.

V gene TRBV7-9 combines with J gene TRBJ2-1; 8 bases fit TRBD1. The CDR3 is 15 amino acids. Trimming took 5 bases from V and 9 from J; bases not matched to a gene: 12. CDR1 and CDR2 from the germline V gene are SEHNR and FQNEAQ (reference sequence). CDR3 bases: TGTGCCAGCAGCATATCGGACAGGGTTTCGGGTGAGCAGTTCTTC. This sequence encodes CASSISDRVSGEQFF.

J is TRBJ2-2 and V is TRBV5-1, with TRBD1 matching over 9 bases. Germline V lookup: CDR1 SGHRS, CDR2 YFSETQ. The CDR3 sequence is 16 residues long. V shed 0 bases, J shed 6 bases, and the junction held 6 bases outside the gene matches. The CDR3 coding sequence is TGCGCCAGCAGCTTGGCGGGACAGGGTAATCCCGGGGAGCTGTTTTTT. It translates to CASSLAGQGNPGELFF.

The gene calls are TRBV9 and TRBJ2-1; D uncertain. Germline V gene data show CDR1 as SGDLS and CDR2 as YYNGEE. Trimming removed 0 bases from V and 3 bases from J, with 10 bases in between. This CDR3 is 15 amino acids long. The CDR3 is CASSVVGLDYNEQFF. The CDR3 nucleotides are TGTGCCAGCAGCGTAGTGGGTTTGGACTACAATGAGCAGTTCTTC.

The rearrangement uses TRBV10-3 and TRBJ1-1; TRBD1 matches 7 bases. The germline CDR1 and CDR2 sequences are ENHRY and SYGVKD. J was trimmed by 1 base and V by 3 bases; bases with no gene match: 2. The CDR3 is 14 amino acids. For the CDR3, the DNA is TGTGCCATCAGTGAAGGGACAGAGAACACTGAAGCTTTCTTT. This encodes CAISEGTENTEAFF.

The chain has TRBV5-1 and TRBJ1-1, with D possibly matching TRBD1 (5 bases). CDR1 and CDR2 from the germline V gene are SGHRS and YFSETQ. V was pared by 3 bases and J by 4 bases, with 13 bases between. CDR3 length: 14 residues. In nucleotides, the CDR3 is TGCGCCAGCAGCTCGACCGGGACTTCCACTGAAGCTTTCTTT. Residues: CASSSTGTSTEAFF.

This chain connects TRBV5-1 to TRBJ1-1; unclear D gene. V was shortened by 5 bases and J by 1 base, with 9 bases between the two germline ends. The germline CDR1 and CDR2 sequences are SGHRS and YFSETQ. The CDR3 sequence is 13 residues long. CDR3 nucleotide sequence: TGCGCCAGCAGTTACGGACGGAACACTGAAGCTTTCTTT. This sequence encodes CASSYGRNTEAFF.

The genes are TRBV6-1 and TRBJ2-7, with D perhaps TRBD2 (5 bases). The CDR3 is made up of 13 amino acids. Germline V CDR1 and CDR2: MNHNS, SASEGT. Trimming removed 4 bases at V and 2 bases at J, with 9 bases between. The chain's CDR3 is CASSVGGTYEQYF. The CDR3 DNA reads as TGTGCCAGCAGTGTCGGAGGAACCTACGAGCAGTACTTC.

The chain carries TRBV10-2 and TRBJ2-6; 13 positions agree with TRBD2. The germline gives CDR1 WSHSY, CDR2 SAAADI. V trimming: 6 bases; J trimming: 0 bases; junction bases outside the gene matches: 14. This CDR3 has 21 amino acids. This chain's CDR3 is CASREVLTSGGAYSGANVLTF. CDR3 sequence (DNA): TGCGCCAGCAGGGAGGTCCTAACTAGCGGGGGGGCTTACTCTGGGGCCAACGTCCTGACTTTC.

V usage is TRBV7-2 and J usage is TRBJ2-1, with 15 nucleotides matching TRBD2. CDR3 length: 15 amino acids. With V trimmed by 7 bases and J by 9 bases, 7 bases remained unmatched. Germline V lookup: CDR1 SGHTA, CDR2 FQGNSA. The CDR3 nucleotides are TGTGCCAGCATCTGGACTAGCGGGGGGGACGGTGAGCAGTTCTTC. This translates into CASIWTSGGDGEQFF.

Written as DNA, the CDR3 is TGTGCCAGCAGCTTAGGACAGGGCCCCTTCTTAGCCAAAAACATTCAGTACTTC. Its protein is CASSLGQGPFLAKNIQYF. The J gene is TRBJ2-4, the V gene TRBV7-8, with 7 bases aligning to TRBD1. CDR3 length: 18 residues. After removal of 1 base from V and 0 bases from J, the junction contained 9 bases not matched to a gene. Germline V gene lookup returns CDR1 SGHVS and CDR2 FQNEAQ.

V usage is TRBV6-1 and J usage is TRBJ2-7; maybe TRBD1 (6 bases). Germline loops: CDR1 MNHNS, CDR2 SASEGT. V lost 1 base and J lost 3, with 19 bases in between. The CDR3 is 17 residues long. Here the CDR3 reads CASSEGFRGSPFYEQYF. CDR3 sequence (DNA): TGTGCCAGCAGTGAAGGTTTCAGGGGTTCCCCCTTCTACGAGCAGTACTTC.

The CDR3 loop reads CASSPPDDTDTQYF. The CDR3 coding sequence is TGTGCCAGCAGCCCCCCCGACGACACAGATACGCAGTATTTT. The rearrangement links TRBV7-9 to TRBJ2-3; D ambiguous. V was trimmed by 5 bases and J by 2 bases, leaving 11 bases between them. In germline, CDR1 is SEHNR, CDR2 FQNEAQ (reference sequence). This CDR3 spans 14 amino acids.